Below, one T cell receptor beta chain is given with its context. This specimen comes from a study of OX40 agonist ivuxolimab in advanced cancers. Study-level background: Patients were dosed with the agonistic anti-OX40 (CD134) antibody ivuxolimab.

Patients with a history of autoimmune disease or on systemic immunosuppression were excluded. Only in-frame clones appear in the TCRdb table, and some are missing; sequencing was by immunoSEQ multiplex PCR. The sample has around 99,000 clones; around 90% are singletons. Sequenced material: CD4+ or CD8+ T cells sorted from blood, taken in a trial of the OX40 agonist ivuxolimab. The source is an adult with an advanced solid tumor such as melanoma, head and neck, liver or kidney cancer.

Here the CDR3 reads CASSRPQGSYNEQFF. The CDR3 coding sequence is TGTGCCAGCAGCAGACCCCAGGGGTCCTACAATGAGCAGTTCTTC. The chain uses TRBV5-4 and TRBJ2-1, with a tentative D call TRBD1 (6 bases). The length of the CDR3 is 15 residues. Germline CDR1 and CDR2: SGHNT and YYREEE (reference sequence). Trimming took off 4 bases at V and 1 base at J, with 12 bases between the two ends.